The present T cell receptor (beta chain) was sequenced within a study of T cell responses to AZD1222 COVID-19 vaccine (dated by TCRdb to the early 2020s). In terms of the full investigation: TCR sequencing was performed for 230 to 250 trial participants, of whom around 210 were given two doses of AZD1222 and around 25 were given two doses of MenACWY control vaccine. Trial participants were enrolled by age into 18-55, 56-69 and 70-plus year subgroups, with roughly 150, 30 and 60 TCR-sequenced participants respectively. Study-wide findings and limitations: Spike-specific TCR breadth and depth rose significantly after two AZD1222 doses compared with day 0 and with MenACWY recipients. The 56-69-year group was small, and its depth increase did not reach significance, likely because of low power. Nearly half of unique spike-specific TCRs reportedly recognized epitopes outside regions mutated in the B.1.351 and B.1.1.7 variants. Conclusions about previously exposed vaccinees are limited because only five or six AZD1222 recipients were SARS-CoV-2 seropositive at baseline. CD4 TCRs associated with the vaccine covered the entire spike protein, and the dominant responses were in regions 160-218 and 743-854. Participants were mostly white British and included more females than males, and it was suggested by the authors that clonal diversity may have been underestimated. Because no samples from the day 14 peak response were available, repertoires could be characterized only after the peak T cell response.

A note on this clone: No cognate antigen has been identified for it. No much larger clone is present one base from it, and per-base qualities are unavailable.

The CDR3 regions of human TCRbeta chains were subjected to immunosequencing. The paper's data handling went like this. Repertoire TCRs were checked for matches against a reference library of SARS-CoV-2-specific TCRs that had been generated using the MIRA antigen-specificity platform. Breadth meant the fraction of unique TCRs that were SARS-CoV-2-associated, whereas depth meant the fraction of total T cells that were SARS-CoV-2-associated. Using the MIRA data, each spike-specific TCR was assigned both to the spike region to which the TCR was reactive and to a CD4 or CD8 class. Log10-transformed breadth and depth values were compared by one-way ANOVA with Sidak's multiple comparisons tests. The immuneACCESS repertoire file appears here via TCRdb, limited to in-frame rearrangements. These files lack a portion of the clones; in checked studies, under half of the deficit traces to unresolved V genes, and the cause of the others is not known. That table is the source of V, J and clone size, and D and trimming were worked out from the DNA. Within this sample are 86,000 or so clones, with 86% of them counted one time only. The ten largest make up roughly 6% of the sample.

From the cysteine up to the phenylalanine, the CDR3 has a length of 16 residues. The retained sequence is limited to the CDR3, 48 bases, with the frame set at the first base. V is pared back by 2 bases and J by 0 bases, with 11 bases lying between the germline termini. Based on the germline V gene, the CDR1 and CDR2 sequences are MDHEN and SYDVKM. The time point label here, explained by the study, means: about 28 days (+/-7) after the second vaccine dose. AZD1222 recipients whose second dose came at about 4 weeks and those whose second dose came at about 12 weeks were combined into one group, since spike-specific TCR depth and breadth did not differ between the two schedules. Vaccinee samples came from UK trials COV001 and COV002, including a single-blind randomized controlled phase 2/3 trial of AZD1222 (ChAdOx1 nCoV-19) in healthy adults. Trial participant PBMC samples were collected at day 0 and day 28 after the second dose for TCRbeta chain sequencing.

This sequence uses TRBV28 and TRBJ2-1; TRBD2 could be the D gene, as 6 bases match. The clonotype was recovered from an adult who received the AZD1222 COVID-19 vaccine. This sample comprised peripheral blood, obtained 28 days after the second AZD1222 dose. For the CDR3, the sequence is CASSLTGGVSYNEQFF. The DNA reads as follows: TGTGCCAGCAGTTTAACGGGCGGGGTCTCCTACAATGAGCAGTTCTTC.